This is a list of T cell receptor beta chains from one sample in a study of cytomegalovirus exposure and HLA in healthy donors. Clones were sequenced by immunoSEQ multiplex PCR, and TCRdb holds only the in-frame ones, with some missing. The sample carries 200,000 to 300,000 clones, around 87% recorded once. Sequenced sample: PBMCs. The receptors come from a man in his late teens or twenties in good health and CMV-seronegative. Both conserved end residues are part of each CDR3. Each record gives: V gene, CDR3 protein.

V: TRBV6-6
CDR3: CASSLNEKLFF

V: TRBV2
CDR3: CASSYYGLGEETQYF

V: TRBV14
CDR3: CASSQGGRGGAEQYF

V: TRBV6-6
CDR3: CASSYDGGSGANVLTF

V: TRBV5-4
CDR3: CASSPDSTSGANVLTF

V: TRBV28
CDR3: CASSRQVYSNQPQHF

V: TRBV19
CDR3: CASSIRTVSMSGYTF

V: TRBV2
CDR3: CASSGQGAGEQYF

V: TRBV5-6
CDR3: CASSQDREIPPLHF

V: TRBV5-1
CDR3: CASSLGGGTDYNEQFF

V: TRBV30
CDR3: CAWSVNGRAVGGYTF

V: TRBV19
CDR3: CASSRAGYQPQHF

V: TRBV5-5
CDR3: CASSLVAGNPHEQYF

V: TRBV6-5
CDR3: CASVAGPYEQYF

V: TRBV11-2
CDR3: CASSNPLEGRAHTQYF

V: TRBV5-6
CDR3: CASGGTGPGEQYF

V: TRBV14
CDR3: CASSRLYSAYGYTF

V: TRBV27
CDR3: CASRLAGGTDTQYF

V: TRBV7-9
CDR3: CASSLEGASYGYTF

V: TRBV5-6
CDR3: CASSSQGGAYGYTF